The T cell receptor beta chain under discussion was sequenced for a study of blood T cell repertoires in COVID-19. Overall study context: There were acute and convalescent COVID-19 samples, and they came from the United States, Italy and Spain. The cDNA or gDNA used as material had been derived from T cells, B-cell-depleted T cells, or PBMCs.

Assay: immunoSEQ multiplex PCR; the TCRdb copy retains only in-frame clones and omits some. The sample shows a few hundred thousand clones, around four fifths of them seen only once. This CDR3 comprises 15 residues. Germline trimming cut 4 bases from V and 4 bases from J; bases unmatched to any gene: 8. Germline loops: CDR1 SGHRS, CDR2 YFSETQ. Sequencing was done on a sample of peripheral blood. This chain uses TRBV5-1 with TRBJ2-7; 10 nucleotides line up with TRBD1. This TCR was recovered from a man in his 60s who had recovered from COVID-19. The CDR3 region is CASSGSGTGAYEQYF. The CDR3, as DNA: TGCGCCAGCAGCGGATCCGGGACAGGGGCGTACGAGCAGTACTTC.